This T cell receptor beta chain was captured in a study of spatial heterogeneity in lung cancer. Whole-study context: Strong correlation was found between tumor-region TCR transcript counts and a T cell module score from matched bulk RNA-seq.

Indicated time point: sample taken at primary tumor resection. General study points: Expanded intratumoral alpha and beta TCR counts tracked tumor mutation counts.

This clonotype was seen many times. Its antigen is unknown. V was clipped by 3 bases and J by 0 bases, with 19 bases between them. Per germline, CDR1 SGDLS and CDR2 YYNGEE. The CDR3 sequence is 18 residues long. A single record per CDR3 protein comes from TCRdb applying MiXCR to the 5' RACE reads. The sample includes more than 25,000 distinct CDR3 sequences, 7% to 7.5% of them seen just once. This material consisted of lung tumor tissue, taken at surgery. This TCR was sampled from a male donor with early-stage non-small cell lung cancer. The chain joins TRBV9 to TRBJ2-1; D might be TRBD1 or TRBD2, each matching 5 bases. The CDR3 is CASSAPGPNRGSYNEQFF. CDR3 DNA: TGTGCCAGCAGCGCACCGGGACCTAACCGAGGCTCCTACAATGAGCAGTTCTTC.